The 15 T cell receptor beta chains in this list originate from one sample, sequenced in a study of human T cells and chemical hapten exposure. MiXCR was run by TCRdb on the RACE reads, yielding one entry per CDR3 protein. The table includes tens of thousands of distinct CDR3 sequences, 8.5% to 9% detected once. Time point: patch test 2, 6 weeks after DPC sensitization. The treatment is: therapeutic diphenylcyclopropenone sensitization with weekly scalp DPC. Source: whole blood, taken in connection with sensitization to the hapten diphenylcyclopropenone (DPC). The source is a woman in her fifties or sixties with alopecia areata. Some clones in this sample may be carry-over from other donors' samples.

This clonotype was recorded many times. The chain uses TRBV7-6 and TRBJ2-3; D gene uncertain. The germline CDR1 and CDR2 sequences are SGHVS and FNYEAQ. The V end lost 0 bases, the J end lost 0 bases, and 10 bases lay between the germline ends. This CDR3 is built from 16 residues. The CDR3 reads CASSLATAASTDTQYF. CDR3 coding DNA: TGTGCCAGCAGCTTAGCTACAGCCGCTAGCACAGATACGCAGTATTTT.

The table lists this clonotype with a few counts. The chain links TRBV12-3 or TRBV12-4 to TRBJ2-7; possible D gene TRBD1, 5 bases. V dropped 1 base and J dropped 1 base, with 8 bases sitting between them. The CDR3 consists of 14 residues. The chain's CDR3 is CASSLGTPSYEQYF. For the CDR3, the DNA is TGTGCCAGCAGTTTAGGGACACCTTCCTACGAGCAGTACTTC.

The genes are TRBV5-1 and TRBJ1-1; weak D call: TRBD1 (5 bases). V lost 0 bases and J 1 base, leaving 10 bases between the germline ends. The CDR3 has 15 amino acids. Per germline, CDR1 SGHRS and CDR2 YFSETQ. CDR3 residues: CASSLGGGSNTEAFF. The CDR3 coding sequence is TGCGCCAGCAGCTTGGGGGGGGGATCGAACACTGAAGCTTTCTTT.

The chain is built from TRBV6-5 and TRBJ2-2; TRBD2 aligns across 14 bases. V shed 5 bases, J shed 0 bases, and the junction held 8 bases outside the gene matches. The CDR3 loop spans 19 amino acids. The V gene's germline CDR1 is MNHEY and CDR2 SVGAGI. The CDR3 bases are TGTGCCAGCAGTCCTTATGGGACTAGCGGGAGCCCGAACACCGGGGAGCTGTTTTTT. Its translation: CASSPYGTSGSPNTGELFF.

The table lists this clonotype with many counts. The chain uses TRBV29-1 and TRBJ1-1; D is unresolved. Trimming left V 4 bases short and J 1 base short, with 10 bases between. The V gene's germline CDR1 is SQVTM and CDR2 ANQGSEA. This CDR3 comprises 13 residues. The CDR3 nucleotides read TGCAGCGTTGGACCGACACCGAACACTGAAGCTTTCTTT. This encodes CSVGPTPNTEAFF.

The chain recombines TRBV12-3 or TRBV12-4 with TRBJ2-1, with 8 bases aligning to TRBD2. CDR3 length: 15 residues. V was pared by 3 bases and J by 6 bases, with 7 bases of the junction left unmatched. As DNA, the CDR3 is TGTGCCAGCAGTTTCGGCGGGGGGCTAAGCAATGAGCAGTTCTTC. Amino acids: CASSFGGGLSNEQFF.

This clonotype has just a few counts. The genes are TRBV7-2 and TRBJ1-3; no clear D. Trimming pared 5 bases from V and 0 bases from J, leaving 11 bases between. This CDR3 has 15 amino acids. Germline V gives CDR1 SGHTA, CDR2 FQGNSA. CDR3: CASSLGSSSGNTIYF. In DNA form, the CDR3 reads TGTGCCAGCAGCCTGGGAAGCAGCTCTGGAAACACCATATATTTT.

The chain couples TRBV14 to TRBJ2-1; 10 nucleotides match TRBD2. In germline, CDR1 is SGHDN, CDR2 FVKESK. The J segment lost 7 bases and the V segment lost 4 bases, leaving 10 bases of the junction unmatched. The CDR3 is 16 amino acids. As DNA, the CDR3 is TGTGCCAGCAGCCCCATGGCTAGCGGGAGAAAAAATGAGCAGTTCTTC. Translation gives CASSPMASGRKNEQFF.

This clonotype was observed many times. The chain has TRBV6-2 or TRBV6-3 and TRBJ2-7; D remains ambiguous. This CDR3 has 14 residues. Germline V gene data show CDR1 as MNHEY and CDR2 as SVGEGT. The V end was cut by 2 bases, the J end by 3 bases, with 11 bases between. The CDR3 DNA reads TGTGCCAGCAGTTACGGGTTAGTGCTCTACGAGCAGTACTTC. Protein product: CASSYGLVLYEQYF.

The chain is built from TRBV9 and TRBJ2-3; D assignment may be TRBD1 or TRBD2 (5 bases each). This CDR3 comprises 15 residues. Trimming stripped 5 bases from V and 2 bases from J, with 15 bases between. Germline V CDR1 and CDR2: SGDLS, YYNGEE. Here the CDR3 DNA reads TGTGCCAGCAGTCCGCGGGTGGGGGACACAGATACGCAGTATTTT. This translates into CASSPRVGDTDTQYF.

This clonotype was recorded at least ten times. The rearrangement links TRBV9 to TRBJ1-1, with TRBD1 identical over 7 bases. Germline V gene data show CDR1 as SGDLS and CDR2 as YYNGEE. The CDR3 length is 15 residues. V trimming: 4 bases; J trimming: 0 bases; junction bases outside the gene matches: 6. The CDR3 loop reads CASSPRGTVNTEAFF. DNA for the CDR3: TGTGCCAGCAGCCCGAGGGGGACAGTGAACACTGAAGCTTTCTTT.

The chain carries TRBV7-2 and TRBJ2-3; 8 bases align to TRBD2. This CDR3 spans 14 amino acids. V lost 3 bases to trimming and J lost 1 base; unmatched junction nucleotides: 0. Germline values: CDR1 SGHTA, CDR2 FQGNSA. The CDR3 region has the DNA TGTGCCAGCAGCTTGACTAGCGGCACAGATACGCAGTATTTT. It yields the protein CASSLTSGTDTQYF.

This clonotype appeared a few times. Here the CDR3 reads CASSSTVYQETQYF. The CDR3 nucleotides are TGTGCCAGCAGCTCCACAGTGTACCAAGAGACCCAGTACTTC. This sequence joins TRBV7-6 and TRBJ2-5; D remains unclear. The ends were cut back, 4 bases at V and 0 bases at J, with 9 bases in the middle. There are 14 residues in the CDR3. Germline V gene data show CDR1 as SGHVS and CDR2 as FNYEAQ.

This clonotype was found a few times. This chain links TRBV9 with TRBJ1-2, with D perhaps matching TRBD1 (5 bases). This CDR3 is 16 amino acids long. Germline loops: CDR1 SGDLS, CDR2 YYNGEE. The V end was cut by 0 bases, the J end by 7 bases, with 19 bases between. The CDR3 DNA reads TGTGCCAGCAGCGTAGTTGACGGCCCTTCTCAGGGTGGCTACACCTTC. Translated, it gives CASSVVDGPSQGGYTF.

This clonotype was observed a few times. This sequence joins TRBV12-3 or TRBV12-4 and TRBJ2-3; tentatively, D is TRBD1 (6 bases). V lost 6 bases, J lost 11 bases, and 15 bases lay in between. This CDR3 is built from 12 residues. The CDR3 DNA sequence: TGTGCCAGCAGCCGAACAGGGATTGGGCAGTATTTT. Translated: CASSRTGIGQYF.